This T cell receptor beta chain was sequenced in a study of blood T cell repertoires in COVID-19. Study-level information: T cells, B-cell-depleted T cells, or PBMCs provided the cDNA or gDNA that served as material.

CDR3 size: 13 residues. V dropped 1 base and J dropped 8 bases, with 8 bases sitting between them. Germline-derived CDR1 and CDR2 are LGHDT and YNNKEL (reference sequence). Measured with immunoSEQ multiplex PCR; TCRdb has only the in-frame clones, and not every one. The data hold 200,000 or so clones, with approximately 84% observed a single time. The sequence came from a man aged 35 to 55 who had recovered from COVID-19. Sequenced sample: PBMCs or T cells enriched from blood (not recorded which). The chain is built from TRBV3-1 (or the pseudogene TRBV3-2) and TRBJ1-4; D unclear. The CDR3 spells CASSQVSQEKLFF. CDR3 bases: TGTGCCAGCAGCCAAGTTTCACAAGAAAAACTGTTTTTT.